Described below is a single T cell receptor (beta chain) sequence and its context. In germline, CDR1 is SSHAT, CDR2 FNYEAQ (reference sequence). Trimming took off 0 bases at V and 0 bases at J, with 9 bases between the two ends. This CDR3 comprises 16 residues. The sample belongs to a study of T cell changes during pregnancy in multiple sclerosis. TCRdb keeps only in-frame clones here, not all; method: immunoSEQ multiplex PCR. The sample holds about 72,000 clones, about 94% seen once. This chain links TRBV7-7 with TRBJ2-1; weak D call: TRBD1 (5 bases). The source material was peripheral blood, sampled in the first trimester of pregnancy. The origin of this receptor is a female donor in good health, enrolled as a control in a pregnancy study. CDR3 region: CASSLASRGSYNEQFF. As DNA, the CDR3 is TGTGCCAGCAGCTTAGCGAGTAGGGGCTCCTACAATGAGCAGTTCTTC.